This T cell receptor beta chain was recovered during a study of OX40 agonist ivuxolimab in advanced cancers. At the level of the study: Across the patients, intravenous ivuxolimab was delivered every 2 weeks at 0.01 to 10 mg/kg.

The V segment lost 0 bases and the J segment 7 bases; nucleotides outside the gene matches: 5. There are 14 residues in the CDR3. Germline assignment: CDR1 MNHNS and CDR2 SASEGT. Measured with immunoSEQ multiplex PCR; TCRdb has only the in-frame clones, and not every one. The sample lists around 97,000 clones, 84% occurring once. Sequences were derived from CD4+ or CD8+ T cells sorted from blood, sampled in a trial of the OX40 agonist ivuxolimab. The TCR originated in an adult with an advanced solid tumor such as melanoma, head and neck, liver or kidney cancer. This rearrangement joins TRBV6-1 to TRBJ1-2; 7 bases align to TRBD1. CDR3 loop: CASSEAGGGIGYTF. CDR3 DNA sequence: TGTGCCAGCAGTGAAGCAGGGGGCGGCATTGGCTACACCTTC.